The clone carrying this T cell receptor beta chain was recorded only once. The method was immunoSEQ multiplex PCR; TCRdb's version includes in-frame clones alone and lacks a portion of them. The sample lists 100,000 or so clones; about 80% were seen once. This sample was included in a study of blood T cell repertoires in COVID-19. With 5 bases clipped from V and 5 bases from J, the junction kept 9 bases outside the gene matches. The CDR3 consists of 15 residues. Germline V gene data show CDR1 as SGHTA and CDR2 as FQGNSA. This clonotype was sampled from a human donor in a cohort sampled during active COVID-19. The chain recombines TRBV7-2 with TRBJ1-1, with 9 bases lining up with TRBD1. Sequencing used peripheral blood. Here the CDR3 DNA reads TGTGCCAGCAGCCCACCGGACAGGGGTCATACTGAAGCTTTCTTT. It specifies CASSPPDRGHTEAFF.